This T cell receptor beta chain was captured in a study of blood T cell repertoires in COVID-19. Study background: T cells, B-cell-depleted T cells, or PBMCs supplied cDNA or gDNA.

Assay: immunoSEQ multiplex PCR; the TCRdb copy retains only in-frame clones and omits some. The sample has 75,000 to 90,000 clones; 90% to 95% are singletons. Trimming cost V 4 bases and J 4 bases, with 10 bases left between them. The CDR3 consists of 12 residues. Germline lookup yields CDR1 GTSNPN and CDR2 SVGIG (reference sequence). The TCR comes from a human donor in a cohort sampled during active COVID-19. The specimen was peripheral blood. The chain is built from TRBV30 and TRBJ2-5; the D is unclear. CDR3 DNA: TGTGCCTGGAACCTGGTAGCAGAGACCCAGTACTTC. It translates to CAWNLVAETQYF.